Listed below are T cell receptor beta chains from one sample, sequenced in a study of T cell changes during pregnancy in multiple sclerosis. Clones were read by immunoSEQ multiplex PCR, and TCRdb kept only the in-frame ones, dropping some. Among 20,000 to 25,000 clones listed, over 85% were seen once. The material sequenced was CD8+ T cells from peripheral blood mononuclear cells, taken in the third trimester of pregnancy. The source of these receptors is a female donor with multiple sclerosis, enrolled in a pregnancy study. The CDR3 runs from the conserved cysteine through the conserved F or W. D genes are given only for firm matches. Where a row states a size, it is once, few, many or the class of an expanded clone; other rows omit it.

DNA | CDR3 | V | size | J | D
TGCGCCAGCAGTCAAGGACAGGGGGACTCCTCTGGGGCCAACGTCCTGACTTTC | CASSQGQGDSSGANVLTF | TRBV23-1 | - | TRBJ2-6 | TRBD1
TGTGCCAGCACCGTCGGGGAAAATCCGTTCGAGACCCAGTACTTC | CASTVGENPFETQYF | TRBV9 | once | TRBJ2-5 | -
TGTGCCAGCAGCGGGGCGGGAAACTCCTATAATTCACCCCTCCACTTT | CASSGAGNSYNSPLHF | TRBV7-6 | - | TRBJ1-6 | -
TGCGCCAGCAGCCAAGATGCCAGGGACATGAACACTGAAGCTTTCTTT | CASSQDARDMNTEAFF | TRBV4-3 | - | TRBJ1-1 | -
TGTGCCAGCAGTTACGGGAGAGATGCCTACGAGCAGTACTTC | CASSYGRDAYEQYF | TRBV28 | - | TRBJ2-7 | -
TGCGCCAGCAGCCAAGACGGGGTCACTGAAGCTTTCTTT | CASSQDGVTEAFF | TRBV4-3 | - | TRBJ1-1 | -
TGCGCCAGCAGCGGAGCGGGGCTCACCGGGGAGCTGTTTTTT | CASSGAGLTGELFF | TRBV5-1 | - | TRBJ2-2 | TRBD2
TGTGCCAGCAGCGCTCGGACTAGTCGGTCCTACGAGCAGTACTTC | CASSARTSRSYEQYF | TRBV13 | - | TRBJ2-7 | TRBD2
TGTGCCAGCAGCTTAGGGACTAGCGGGAGAGGCACAGATACGCAGTATTTT | CASSLGTSGRGTDTQYF | TRBV7-8 | - | TRBJ2-3 | TRBD2
TGTGCCAGCAGCTTCGGACAGGGGGTTACTGAAGCTTTCTTT | CASSFGQGVTEAFF | TRBV7-3 | - | TRBJ1-1 | TRBD1
TGTGCCAGCTCACCAACTACCGGGGTTCCGAAGTCAAACATTCAGTACTTC | CASSPTTGVPKSNIQYF | TRBV18 | - | TRBJ2-4 | -
TGCGCCAGCAGCTTGGCGGGGGGCCGGAGCACAGATACGCAGTATTTT | CASSLAGGRSTDTQYF | TRBV5-1 | - | TRBJ2-3 | -
TGTGCTAGTGGTTTAAACAGGGAAAAGACACCCCTCCACTTT | CASGLNREKTPLHF | TRBV12-5 | - | TRBJ1-6 | -
TGTGCCAGCTGGGGGCAAAGCAATCAGCCCCAACATTTT | CASWGQSNQPQHF | TRBV2 | - | TRBJ1-5 | -
TGTGCCAGCAGCTTAACCACAACAGGGGGCGGTGGCTACACCTTC | CASSLTTTGGGGYTF | TRBV7-3 | - | TRBJ1-2 | TRBD1
TGTGCCAGCAGCGAAGAAACAGGGGCCCGGCCCGGTTCACCCCTCCACTTT | CASSEETGARPGSPLHF | TRBV9 | - | TRBJ1-6 | TRBD1
TGTGCCAGCACGGAGACTAGCGGGAGCAATGAGCAGTTCTTC | CASTETSGSNEQFF | TRBV6-5 | - | TRBJ2-1 | TRBD2
TGTGCCACCAAGAGGGACAGAACTTCTTATGGCTACACCTTC | CATKRDRTSYGYTF | TRBV15 | - | TRBJ1-2 | TRBD1
TGTGCCAGCAGCGTCGGTCTAGGGGGCGGAAACACCATATATTTT | CASSVGLGGGNTIYF | TRBV9 | - | TRBJ1-3 | TRBD1
TGCAGCGTTAAAAGCGGGAGAGGTAACGGGGAGCTGTTTTTT | CSVKSGRGNGELFF | TRBV29-1 | - | TRBJ2-2 | TRBD2